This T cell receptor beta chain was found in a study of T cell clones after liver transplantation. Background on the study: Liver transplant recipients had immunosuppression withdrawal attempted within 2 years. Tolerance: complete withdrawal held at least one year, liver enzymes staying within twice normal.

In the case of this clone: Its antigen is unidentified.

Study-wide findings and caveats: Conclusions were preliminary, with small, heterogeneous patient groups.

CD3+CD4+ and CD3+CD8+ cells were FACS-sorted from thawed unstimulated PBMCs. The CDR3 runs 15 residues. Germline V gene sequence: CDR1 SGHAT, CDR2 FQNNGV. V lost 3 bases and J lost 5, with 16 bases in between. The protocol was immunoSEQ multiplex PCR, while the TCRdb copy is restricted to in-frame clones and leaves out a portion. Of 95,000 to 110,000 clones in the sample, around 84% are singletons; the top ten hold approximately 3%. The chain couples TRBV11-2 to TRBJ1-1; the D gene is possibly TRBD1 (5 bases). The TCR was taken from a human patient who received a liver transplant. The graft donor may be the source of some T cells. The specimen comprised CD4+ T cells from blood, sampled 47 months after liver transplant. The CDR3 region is CASSFQPGRRTEAFF. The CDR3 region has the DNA TGTGCCAGCAGCTTCCAACCGGGACGGAGGACTGAAGCTTTCTTT.